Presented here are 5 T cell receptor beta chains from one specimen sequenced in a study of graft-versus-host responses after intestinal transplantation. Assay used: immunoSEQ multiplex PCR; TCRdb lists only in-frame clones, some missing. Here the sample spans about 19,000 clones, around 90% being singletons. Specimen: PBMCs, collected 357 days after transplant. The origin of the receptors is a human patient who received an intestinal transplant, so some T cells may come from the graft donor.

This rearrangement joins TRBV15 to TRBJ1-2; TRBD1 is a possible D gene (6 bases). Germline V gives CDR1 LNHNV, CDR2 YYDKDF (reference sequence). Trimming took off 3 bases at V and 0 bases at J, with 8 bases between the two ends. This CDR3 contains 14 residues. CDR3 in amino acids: CATSRRTANYGYTF. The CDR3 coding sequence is TGTGCCACCAGCAGGCGGACAGCTAACTATGGCTACACCTTC.

The chain's CDR3 is CASFGDTQYF. CDR3 nucleotide sequence: TGCGCCAGCTTCGGGGATACGCAGTATTTT. V is TRBV10-2 and J is TRBJ2-3, with D unclear. Per the germline V gene, CDR1 is WSHSY and CDR2 is SAAADI. This CDR3 has 10 amino acids. V was trimmed by 8 bases and J by 6 bases, leaving 6 bases between them.

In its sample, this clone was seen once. CDR3 amino acids: CASSPPTIAGGGGETQYF. CDR3 bases: TGTGCCAGCAGCCCTCCTACCATAGCGGGGGGCGGAGGAGAGACCCAGTACTTC. The chain joins TRBV11-2 to TRBJ2-5; 10 nucleotides line up with TRBD2. The CDR3 extends over 18 amino acids. CDR1 and CDR2 from the germline V gene are SGHAT and FQNNGV. V gave up 5 bases and J gave up 4 bases; unmatched junction bases: 16. The full variable domain, rest sourced from reference TRBV11-2 and TRBJ2-5, is EAGVAQSPRYKIIEKRQSVAFWCNPISGHATLYWYQQILGQGPKLLIQFQNNGVVDDSQLPKDRFSAERLKGVDSTLKIQPAKLEDSAVYLCASSPPTIAGGGGETQYFGPGTRLLVL.

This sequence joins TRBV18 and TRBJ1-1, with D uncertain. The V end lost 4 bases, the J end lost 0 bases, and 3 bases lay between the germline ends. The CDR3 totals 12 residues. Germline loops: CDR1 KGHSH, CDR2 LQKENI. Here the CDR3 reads CASSQLNTEAFF. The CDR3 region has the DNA TGTGCCAGCTCACAGCTGAACACTGAAGCTTTCTTT.

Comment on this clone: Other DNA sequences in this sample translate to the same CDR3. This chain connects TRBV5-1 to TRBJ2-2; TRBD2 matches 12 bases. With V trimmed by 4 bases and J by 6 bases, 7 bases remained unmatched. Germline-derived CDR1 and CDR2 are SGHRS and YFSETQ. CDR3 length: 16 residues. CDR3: CASSPNLAGGPGELFF. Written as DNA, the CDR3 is TGCGCCAGCAGCCCGAACCTAGCGGGGGGGCCCGGGGAGCTGTTTTTT.